Listed here are 22 T cell receptor beta chains from one sample, sequenced in a study of T cell repertoires in cytomegalovirus infection (dated by TCRdb to the late 2010s). Their cognate antigens are unknown. Sequencing relied on an Illumina HiSeq 1500. The public reads were run again by TCRdb, first through fastp at Q25 and then through MiXCR, and only productive beta chains were kept. Merged by CDR3 protein, the rows form single entries marked with the most common genes and DNA. For this sample there are fewer than 850,000 distinct CDR3 sequences; about 29% appear just once. The top ten constitute roughly 14% of the sample. The sample's treatment or condition, from its label and the paper: in vitro stimulation with specific CMV peptide epitopes to enrich CMV-specific T cells. The sample consisted of cultured CD8+ T cells from PBMCs, taken from culture after CMV antigen stimulation. The receptor source for this set is a human donor in good health (CMV status not recorded). Some clones in this sample may be carry-over from other donors' samples.

V usage is TRBV6-1 and J usage is TRBJ2-4; 7 positions agree with TRBD2. Trimming at V came to 8 bases and at J to 6 bases, leaving 10 bases not matched to a gene. CDR1 and CDR2 from the germline V gene are MNHNS and SASEGT. This CDR3 comprises 14 residues. The DNA for the CDR3 is TGTGCCAGCGGTTGGAACGGGGAGGGAAACATTCAGTACTTC. Its protein product is CASGWNGEGNIQYF.

This clonotype was observed many times. J is TRBJ1-2 and V is TRBV7-9; no firm D call. Germline assignment: CDR1 SEHNR and CDR2 FQNEAQ (reference sequence). The CDR3 is 15 amino acids. Trimming pared 0 bases from V and 7 bases from J, leaving 15 bases between. CDR3 coding DNA: TGTGCCAGCAGCTTAGCTCGCGACCGGAAAAGTGGCTACACCTTC. Translated, it gives CASSLARDRKSGYTF.

This clonotype was detected only a few times. This chain joins TRBV7-9 and TRBJ2-7, with D tentatively TRBD1 or TRBD2 (5 bases each). This CDR3 comprises 15 residues. V gave up 1 base and J gave up 1 base, with 11 bases separating them. In germline, CDR1 is SEHNR, CDR2 FQNEAQ (reference sequence). In DNA form, the CDR3 reads TGTGCCAGCAGCTTAGTCGGGGCGGAATCCTACGAGCAGTACTTC. Its protein product is CASSLVGAESYEQYF.

This chain connects TRBV5-4 to TRBJ1-2, with 8 bases matching TRBD1. Germline values: CDR1 SGHNT, CDR2 YYREEE (reference sequence). Germline trimming cut 3 bases from V and 11 bases from J; bases unmatched to any gene: 3. The CDR3 length is 11 residues. This CDR3 is CASSYRQGYTF. Written as DNA, the CDR3 is TGTGCCAGCAGCTACCGACAGGGGTACACCTTC.

This clonotype was counted a few times. The rearrangement links TRBV7-9 to TRBJ1-2, with D perhaps TRBD1 (5 bases). Germline V gives CDR1 SEHNR, CDR2 FQNEAQ (reference sequence). Trimming left V 5 bases short and J 2 bases short, with 18 bases between. The CDR3 sequence is 16 residues long. The CDR3 sequence: CASSATLDRFNYGYTF. In DNA form, the CDR3 reads TGTGCCAGCAGCGCTACCCTCGACAGATTCAACTATGGCTACACCTTC.

This clonotype has a handful of counts. This chain connects TRBV19 to TRBJ2-7; 10 positions match TRBD1. This CDR3 comprises 14 residues. From germline, CDR1 is LNHDA and CDR2 SQIVND (reference sequence). Losses at the gene ends were 5 bases for V and 3 bases for J; bases not matched to a gene: 4. The CDR3 coding sequence is TGTGCCAGTAGTCAGGGACAGGGGATCTACGAGCAGTACTTC. Protein product: CASSQGQGIYEQYF.

The rearrangement links TRBV7-9 to TRBJ2-5; D gene ambiguous. The germline V gene encodes CDR1 SEHNR and CDR2 FQNEAQ (reference sequence). V was trimmed by 4 bases and J by 3 bases, leaving 9 bases between them. The CDR3 runs 13 residues. The CDR3 is CASSSAQKETQYF. The CDR3, as DNA: TGTGCCAGCAGCTCGGCCCAGAAAGAGACCCAGTACTTC. Based on the CDR3 plus reference TRBV7-9 and TRBJ2-5, the full variable domain is DTGVSQNPRHKITKRGQNVTFRCDPISEHNRLYWYRQTLGQGPEFLTYFQNEAQLEKSRLLSDRFSAERPKGSFSTLEIQRTEQGDSAMYLCASSSAQKETQYFGPGTRLLVL.

This clonotype was picked up a small number of times. The chain is built from TRBV18 and TRBJ2-2; no definite D call. Trimming left V 0 bases short and J 3 bases short, with 11 bases between. Germline lookup yields CDR1 KGHSH and CDR2 LQKENI. The CDR3 extends over 16 amino acids. The CDR3 here is CASSPPRSGHTGELFF. The CDR3 bases are TGTGCCAGCTCACCACCTAGATCCGGGCACACCGGGGAGCTGTTTTTT.

Here the CDR3 reads CASSQKTGTGSGYEQYF. The DNA for the CDR3 is TGTGCCAGCAGCCAAAAGACCGGGACAGGGTCAGGTTACGAGCAGTACTTC. This chain links TRBV3-1 with TRBJ2-7; 9 nucleotides align to TRBD1. V lost 2 bases, J lost 4 bases, and 12 bases stayed unmatched. Per germline, CDR1 LGHDT and CDR2 YNNKEL (reference sequence). This CDR3 comprises 17 residues.

The chain joins TRBV6-1 to TRBJ2-2, with 8 bases aligning to TRBD2. The CDR3 extends over 15 amino acids. V shed 5 bases and J 4 bases; nucleotides not matched to a gene: 6. The germline V gene encodes CDR1 MNHNS and CDR2 SASEGT. The CDR3 coding sequence is TGTGCCAGCAGTTGGGGACTAGTAGGCACCGGGGAGCTGTTTTTT. Translation: CASSWGLVGTGELFF.

This clonotype was recorded at least ten times. The chain carries TRBV7-2 and TRBJ2-2; D unresolved. From germline, CDR1 is SGHTA and CDR2 FQGNSA. This CDR3 is 13 amino acids long. Trimming took 0 bases from V and 4 from J, leaving 3 bases between them. This chain's CDR3 is CASSLAITGELFF. DNA of the CDR3: TGTGCCAGCAGCTTAGCGATCACCGGGGAGCTGTTTTTT. Filled out from reference TRBV7-2 and TRBJ2-2, the complete variable domain reads GAGVSQSPSNKVTEKGKDVELRCDPISGHTALYWYRQSLGQGLEFLIYFQGNSAPDKSGLPSDRFSAERTGGSVSTLTIQRTQQEDSAVYLCASSLAITGELFFGEGSRLTVL.

There are a few counts of this clonotype. V gene TRBV7-6 combines with J gene TRBJ2-3; 8 bases are a match to TRBD2. CDR1 and CDR2 from the germline V gene are SGHVS and FNYEAQ. This CDR3 contains 17 residues. V dropped 3 bases and J dropped 4; count of bases not matched to a gene: 12. The CDR3 region is CASSFGITSGGADTQYF. The CDR3 DNA reads as TGTGCCAGCAGCTTCGGGATCACATCGGGAGGGGCAGATACGCAGTATTTT.

This clonotype was counted between two and nine times. V gene TRBV7-6 combines with J gene TRBJ2-7, with 8 bases matching TRBD1. Losses at the gene ends were 5 bases for V and 1 base for J; bases not matched to a gene: 7. This CDR3 is 15 amino acids long. From germline, CDR1 is SGHVS and CDR2 FNYEAQ. CDR3 bases: TGTGCCAGCAGCCCCGGACAGGGAACGTCCTACGAGCAGTACTTC. Protein product: CASSPGQGTSYEQYF. The whole variable domain, remainder taken from reference TRBV7-6 and TRBJ2-7, is GAGVSQSPRYKVTKRGQDVALRCDPISGHVSLYWYRQALGQGPEFLTYFNYEAQQDKSGLPNDRFSAERPEGSISTLTIQRTEQRDSAMYRCASSPGQGTSYEQYFGPGTRLTVT.

This clonotype was detected once. The chain employs TRBV15 and TRBJ1-1; no clear D gene. Germline assignment: CDR1 LNHNV and CDR2 YYDKDF (reference sequence). V gave up 0 bases and J gave up 1 base, with 9 bases separating them. This CDR3 is built from 15 residues. CDR3 DNA sequence: TGTGCCACCAGCAGAGACAGGCCTAAGAACACTGAAGCTTTCTTT. This translates into CATSRDRPKNTEAFF.

The table lists this clonotype with many counts. DNA for the CDR3: TGTGCCAGCAGCTTTGATCAGACGGTTAGCAATCAGCCCCAGCATTTT. Translated: CASSFDQTVSNQPQHF. The chain links TRBV7-2 to TRBJ1-5; D gene ambiguous. Trimming cost V 3 bases and J 0 bases, with 12 bases left between them. Germline CDR1 is SGHTA and CDR2 is FQGNSA. The CDR3 spans 16 residues.

This clonotype was recorded a few times. At one end, the junction sequence differs from germline, possibly due to a read error. The CDR3 sequence: CASSQVPSGGSTDTQYF. The CDR3, as DNA: TGTGCCAGCAGCCAAGTCCCTAGCGGGGGGAGCACAGATACGCAGTATTTT. This chain connects TRBV4-1 to TRBJ2-3; TRBD2 agrees at 11 bases. Germline lookup yields CDR1 MGHRA and CDR2 YSYEKL. The CDR3 totals 17 residues.

V is TRBV6-1 and J is TRBJ1-5; the match to TRBD1 covers 9 bases. The V gene's germline CDR1 is MNHNS and CDR2 SASEGT. Trimming cost V 7 bases and J 2 bases; bases outside gene matches: 6. This CDR3 has 15 residues. The CDR3 here is CASIQDRGGNQPQHF. CDR3 nucleotide sequence: TGTGCCAGCATCCAGGACAGGGGTGGCAATCAGCCCCAGCATTTT.

This clonotype has more than one count but fewer than ten. The genes are TRBV19 and TRBJ1-5; tentatively, D is TRBD1 (6 bases). In germline, CDR1 is LNHDA, CDR2 SQIVND (reference sequence). There are 15 residues in the CDR3. V shed 5 bases and J shed 4 bases, with 15 bases lying between them. This CDR3 is CASSFRRQANQPQHF. CDR3 sequence (DNA): TGTGCCAGTAGTTTTCGCCGACAGGCGAATCAGCCCCAGCATTTT. The full variable domain, completed using reference TRBV19 and TRBJ1-5, is DGGITQSPKYLFRKEGQNVTLSCEQNLNHDAMYWYRQDPGQGLRLIYYSQIVNDFQKGDIAEGYSVSREKKESFPLTVTSAQKNPTAFYLCASSFRRQANQPQHFGDGTRLSIL.

Many counts were recorded for this clonotype. The rearrangement uses TRBV7-8 and TRBJ2-2, with D possibly TRBD2 on 6 matching bases. The germline V gene encodes CDR1 SGHVS and CDR2 FQNEAQ. The CDR3 contains 13 residues. V was cut by 3 bases and J by 8 bases, with 10 bases left in between. For the CDR3, the DNA is TGTGCCAGCAGCTTGACTAGTCCGGGGGAGCTGTTTTTT. Translated: CASSLTSPGELFF. The variable domain in full, with the rest retrieved from reference TRBV7-8 and TRBJ2-2, is GAGVSQSPRYKVAKRGQDVALRCDPISGHVSLFWYQQALGQGPEFLTYFQNEAQLDKSGLPSDRFFAERPEGSVSTLKIQRTQQEDSAVYLCASSLTSPGELFFGEGSRLTVL.

In this sample, this clonotype turned up once. The chain links TRBV6-1 to TRBJ2-7; D is uncertain. Per germline, CDR1 MNHNS and CDR2 SASEGT. V was trimmed by 11 bases and J by 6 bases, leaving 11 bases between them. The CDR3 is 10 residues long. DNA for the CDR3: TGTGCCGCTTCTAACGGCGAGCAGTACTTC. Amino acids: CAASNGEQYF.

The table lists this clonotype with a few counts. This chain joins TRBV7-9 and TRBJ2-6, with no clear D. The germline CDR1 and CDR2 sequences are SEHNR and FQNEAQ (reference sequence). Trimming stripped 4 bases from V and 0 bases from J, with 13 bases between. This CDR3 has 17 residues. The CDR3 here is CASSSSAASSGANVLTF. In DNA, the CDR3 is TGTGCCAGCAGCTCAAGTGCGGCCAGCTCTGGGGCCAACGTCCTGACTTTC.

This rearrangement joins TRBV5-5 to TRBJ2-5; 10 positions match TRBD1. The CDR3 extends over 17 amino acids. Germline lookup yields CDR1 SGHKS and CDR2 YYEKEE (reference sequence). V trimming: 0 bases; J trimming: 5 bases; junction bases outside the gene matches: 10. CDR3 region: CASSLEAGQGFGETQYF. CDR3 DNA sequence: TGTGCCAGCAGCTTGGAGGCGGGACAGGGGTTCGGGGAGACCCAGTACTTC.